These 14 T cell receptor beta chains were sequenced from one sample in a study of blood T cell repertoires in COVID-19 (dated by TCRdb to about 2020). Libraries were built with the immunoSEQ multiplex PCR assay. What TCRdb holds here is the immuneACCESS table cut down to in-frame rearrangements. Part of the clones is not present; checked against another copy, under half of the missing clones reflect an unresolved V gene, and the others are unexplained. The sample data list around 310,000 clones, and 89% of these were observed just once. The ten largest clonotypes hold almost 9.5% of the sample. Sequencing was performed on PBMCs or T cells enriched from blood (not recorded which). The receptor source for this set is a woman younger than 45 who had recovered from COVID-19.

This clone was counted once. This chain links TRBV11-2 with TRBJ2-2; 10 bases are shared with TRBD2. The CDR3 consists of 15 residues. V lost 4 bases, J lost 5 bases, and 4 bases stayed unmatched. Germline CDR1 reads SGHAT; CDR2 reads FQNNGV. CDR3 sequence: CASSWSSGSTGELFF. CDR3 nucleotide sequence: TGTGCCAGCAGCTGGTCTAGCGGGAGTACCGGGGAGCTGTTTTTT. The full variable domain, its missing parts supplied by reference TRBV11-2 and TRBJ2-2, is EAGVAQSPRYKIIEKRQSVAFWCNPISGHATLYWYQQILGQGPKLLIQFQNNGVVDDSQLPKDRFSAERLKGVDSTLKIQPAKLEDSAVYLCASSWSSGSTGELFFGEGSRLTVL.

The rearrangement links TRBV9 to TRBJ2-5, with D tentatively TRBD2 (7 bases). V was clipped by 4 bases and J by 5 bases, with 24 bases between them. This CDR3 is 17 amino acids long. Germline V CDR1 and CDR2: SGDLS, YYNGEE. CDR3 sequence reads: CASSRGRGALQRETQYF. CDR3 DNA: TGTGCCAGCAGCCGGGGGAGGGGGGCCCTGCAACGGGAGACCCAGTACTTC.

The chain links TRBV7-9 to TRBJ2-7, with D perhaps matching TRBD2 (5 bases). The V gene lost 0 bases and the J gene lost 0 bases, with 9 bases spanning the gap. The length of the CDR3 is 15 residues. Germline loops: CDR1 SEHNR, CDR2 FQNEAQ (reference sequence). The CDR3 sequence: CASSLAEEYSYEQYF. CDR3 nucleotides: TGTGCCAGCAGCTTAGCGGAGGAGTACTCCTACGAGCAGTACTTC.

The chain employs TRBV24-1 and TRBJ2-6; the match to TRBD1 covers 9 bases. V shed 7 bases, J shed 0 bases, and the junction held 24 bases outside the gene matches. CDR1 and CDR2 (germline): KGHDR, SFDVKD. The CDR3 extends over 23 amino acids. Here the CDR3 reads CATSHMDRGDSRTWYSGANVLTF. The CDR3 bases are TGTGCCACCAGCCACATGGACAGGGGCGACTCGCGCACATGGTACTCTGGGGCCAACGTCCTGACTTTC.

The CDR3: CASSEQVGPYYGYTF. DNA of the CDR3: TGTGCCAGCAGTGAACAGGTGGGGCCTTACTATGGCTACACCTTC. V and J are TRBV6-1 and TRBJ1-2, with D possibly TRBD1 on 5 matching bases. The CDR3 covers 15 residues. The V end lost 2 bases, the J end lost 3 bases, and 13 bases lay between the germline ends. CDR1 and CDR2 from the germline V gene are MNHNS and SASEGT.

V usage is TRBV6-5 and J usage is TRBJ2-7; no clear D. This CDR3 comprises 14 residues. With 7 bases removed from V and 2 bases from J, the gap between germline ends came to 15 bases. Germline lookup yields CDR1 MNHEY and CDR2 SVGAGI. CDR3 coding DNA: TGTGCCAGCAACGGGTTTCGCGGTCCCTACGAGCAGTACTTC. This translates into CASNGFRGPYEQYF.

The chain is built from TRBV3-1 (or the pseudogene TRBV3-2) and TRBJ2-7; TRBD2 aligns across 14 bases. The germline V gene has CDR1 LGHDT and CDR2 YNNKEL (reference sequence). The CDR3 covers 14 residues. The V and J ends lost 6 bases and 5 bases, in that order; junction bases with no gene match: 3. The CDR3 DNA is TGTGCCAGCAGAGGGACTAGCGGGAGCGACGAGCAGTACTTC. Its translation: CASRGTSGSDEQYF.

The V call is TRBV7-3, the J call TRBJ2-1; the match to TRBD2 covers 13 bases. The CDR3 loop spans 15 amino acids. CDR1 and CDR2 from the germline V gene are SGHTA and FQGTGA. Trimming cost V 5 bases and J 9 bases; bases outside gene matches: 7. The CDR3 region is CASSVLAGGPGEQFF. For the CDR3, the DNA is TGTGCCAGCAGCGTACTAGCGGGAGGGCCGGGTGAGCAGTTCTTC.

The gene calls are TRBV4-1 and TRBJ2-5; 7 bases match TRBD2. With V trimmed by 3 bases and J by 4 bases, 14 bases remained unmatched. CDR3 length: 17 amino acids. CDR1 and CDR2 from the germline V gene are MGHRA and YSYEKL. The CDR3 bases are TGCGCCAGCAGCCACCCCCACCCGGGAGGAAGAGGAGAGACCCAGTACTTC. It yields the protein CASSHPHPGGRGETQYF.

The chain is built from TRBV6-2 or TRBV6-3 and TRBJ1-5, with 8 bases lining up with TRBD1. This CDR3 has 15 residues. Trimming at V came to 6 bases and at J to 0 bases, leaving 4 bases not matched to a gene. The germline V gene has CDR1 MNHEY and CDR2 SVGEGT. Written as DNA, the CDR3 is TGTGCCAGCAGCCGACAGGGGAATAGCAATCAGCCCCAGCATTTT. This sequence encodes CASSRQGNSNQPQHF.

The chain links TRBV6-2 or TRBV6-3 to TRBJ2-1; D is unclear. Germline V gives CDR1 MNHEY, CDR2 SVGEGT. The CDR3 loop spans 13 amino acids. Trimming shortened V by 2 bases and J by 9 bases, and 11 bases separated the two germline ends. The CDR3 protein is CASSYSLIGEQFF. The DNA for the CDR3 is TGTGCCAGCAGTTACAGCTTGATCGGTGAGCAGTTCTTC.

This chain connects TRBV11-1 to TRBJ1-1; the D is unclear. Per the germline V gene, CDR1 is SGHAT and CDR2 is FQDESV (reference sequence). Between the trimmed V and J ends, which lost 5 bases and 10 bases, there was a span of 14 bases. This CDR3 has 12 amino acids. The CDR3 spells CASSQSSSGAFF. DNA for the CDR3: TGTGCCAGCAGCCAAAGTTCCTCCGGAGCTTTCTTT. Supplemented by reference TRBV11-1 and TRBJ1-1, the full variable domain reads EAEVAQSPRYKITEKSQAVAFWCDPISGHATLYWYRQILGQGPELLVQFQDESVVDDSQLPKDRFSAERLKGVDSTLKIQPAELGDSAMYLCASSQSSSGAFFGQGTRLTVV.

The chain combines TRBV7-9 with TRBJ2-2; tentatively, D is TRBD1 (5 bases). Per the germline V gene, CDR1 is SEHNR and CDR2 is FQNEAQ (reference sequence). Trimming cost V 5 bases and J 7 bases, with 8 bases left between them. The length of the CDR3 is 12 residues. The CDR3 region has the DNA TGTGCCAGCAGCGGGGCCCACGGGGAGCTGTTTTTT. Translated: CASSGAHGELFF.

This clone was recorded a few times. The chain carries TRBV30 and TRBJ2-1; 8 nucleotides agree with TRBD2. This CDR3 comprises 16 residues. The V segment lost 8 bases and the J segment 0 bases; nucleotides outside the gene matches: 12. CDR1 and CDR2 from the germline V gene are GTSNPN and SVGIG (reference sequence). The CDR3 DNA sequence: TGTGCCCGCTCCATATCGGGACTAGTCTCCTACAATGAGCAGTTCTTC. Encoded protein: CARSISGLVSYNEQFF.